This T cell receptor (beta chain) comes out of a study of identical twins (dated by TCRdb to the mid-2010s). About the investigation overall: The study deep-sequenced TCR alpha and beta repertoires from monozygotic twins, unrelated adults of various ages and cord blood to test whether fetal clonotypes persist. To rule out contamination, replicate twin experiments were performed at different times with different library preparation protocols.

The CDR3, cysteine through phenylalanine, is 15 amino acids long. Of the read, only the CDR3 DNA is kept; its 45 bases are in frame from base 1. Relative to germline, V is 6 bases shorter and J is 2 bases shorter, with 17 bases between their ends. Reading the germline V gene gives CDR1 KGHSH and CDR2 LQKENI. Broader findings and caveats from the paper: Invariant T cells such as MAIT and iNKT could partly confound zero-insertion analyses, though diverse VJ usage argued against this for most clonotypes. In beta out-of-frame sequences, excess twin sharing was weaker, because having fewer shared sequences lowered the signal-to-noise ratio. Fewer insertions were carried by abundant cord blood beta clonotypes; a weaker similar trend was observed in young adult naive repertoires, while no such trend was observed in memory repertoires. Out-of-frame TCR alpha sequences shared between twins showed an excess of low generation-probability sequences compared with coincidental sharing between unrelated individuals. In monozygotic twins, out-of-frame TCR alpha sharing was systematically underestimated by recombination models, although the models agreed with sharing between unrelated individuals. Conclusions relied on cross-sectional statistical analysis, since the same donors could not be followed over many years.

All donors were healthy Caucasians. The twin cohort comprised three pairs of female monozygotic twins, all aged about 18 to 29 years. Miltenyi CD45RO+ enrichment and human naive T-cell isolation kits were used to isolate memory (CD45RO+) and naive T cells from PBMC. In regard to this clonotype: Its binding antigen is unknown. Within one base of it there is no much larger clone, and no base qualities were kept.

The library was made by 5' RACE. Instrument on record: Illumina HiSeq 2000. A universal primer binding site was added through template switching, and the final cDNA carried a unique molecular identifier so that TCR cDNA molecules could be counted accurately. First-strand cDNA for TCR alpha and beta chains was synthesized from specific primers in the conserved constant-segment region. To control for contamination, every cDNA library was double barcoded, receiving both a SMART-Mk sample barcode and Illumina barcodes. TruSeq adapter sequences, together with Illumina sample barcodes, were added in two successive PCR steps. The TCR alpha and beta cDNA libraries were sequenced on the Illumina HiSeq platform using custom primers. The source study handled its data this way. MiGEC processed the raw reads to extract unique molecular identifiers, while MiXCR was used to determine the CDR3 positions. For each individual, recombination models were inferred using an EM algorithm with the repgenHMM and IGoR tools. The analysis of shared clonotypes was done with the tcR package in R, with sharing normalized by the product of cloneset sizes. To study raw recombination free of thymic and clonal selection effects, out-of-frame nonproductive sequences were analyzed. The public sequencing data were trimmed at Q25 with fastp and processed into clonotypes with MiXCR by TCRdb, which kept only in-frame beta chains. One record per CDR3 amino acid sequence lists the most common genes and DNA. The V and J calls and clone size are TCRdb's, not the authors'. This sample gives more than 250,000 distinct CDR3 sequences in total; under 9.5% of them show up just once. 2.1% of the sample comes from the top ten.

These data also formed part of another study, on yellow fever vaccine responses in identical twins. The second investigation adds: The T cell response to vaccination in identical twins was reported by the authors to appear partly convergent and partly personalized. Focusing on identical twins, the study followed the T cell clones that responded to the vaccine, and did so with precision.

The sequenced material came from memory (CD45RO+) T cells sorted from blood. Taken with the paper, the label for cell subset or site translates to: CD45RO+ enriched T cells. The chain was built from TRBV18 and TRBJ2-7, with the D call perhaps TRBD1 or TRBD2, as 6 bases match in each case. This clonotype was sampled from a woman under 30 in good health. The nucleotides are TGTGCCAGCTCGTACCCCGGGGGCGCAACCTACGAGCAGTACTTC. It translates as CASSYPGGATYEQYF.